This T cell receptor beta chain was identified during a study of T cell responses to AZD1222 COVID-19 vaccine. Study results and caveats: Repertoires were obtained solely post-peak T cell response.

On this clone itself: The target antigen is unknown.

Some clones are missing from TCRdb's copy, which holds only in-frame ones; the method was immunoSEQ multiplex PCR. The sample lists 130,000 or so clones; approximately 91% were seen once. Germline trimming cut 5 bases from V and 4 bases from J; bases unmatched to any gene: 10. CDR1 is SGHAT, CDR2 FQDESV, per germline (reference sequence). The CDR3 loop spans 15 amino acids. The chain employs TRBV11-1 and TRBJ2-5, with 7 bases matching TRBD1. The TCR sequence derives from an adult who received the AZD1222 COVID-19 vaccine. The specimen was peripheral blood, collected 28 days after the second AZD1222 dose. In DNA, the CDR3 is TGTGCCAGCAGCCGTACGACAGGGACGTCAGAGACCCAGTACTTC. It translates to CASSRTTGTSETQYF.